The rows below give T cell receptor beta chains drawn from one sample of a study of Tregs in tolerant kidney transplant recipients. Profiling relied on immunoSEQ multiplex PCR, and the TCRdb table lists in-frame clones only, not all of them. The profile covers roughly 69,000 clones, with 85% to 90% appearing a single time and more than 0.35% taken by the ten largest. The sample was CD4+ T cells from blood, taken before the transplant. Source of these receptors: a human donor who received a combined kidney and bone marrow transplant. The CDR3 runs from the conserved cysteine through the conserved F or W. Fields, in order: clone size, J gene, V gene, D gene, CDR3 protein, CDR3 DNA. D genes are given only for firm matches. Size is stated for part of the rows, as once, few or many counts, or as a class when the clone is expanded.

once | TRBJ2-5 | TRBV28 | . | CASSQPAGPKETQYF | TGTGCCAGCAGTCAACCGGCAGGGCCCAAAGAGACCCAGTACTTC
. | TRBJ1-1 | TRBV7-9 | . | CASSLPKTVEAFF | TGTGCCAGCAGCCTACCTAAGACAGTGGAAGCTTTCTTT
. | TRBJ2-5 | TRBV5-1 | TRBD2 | CASSLWREQETQYF | TGCGCCAGCAGCTTGTGGCGGGAGCAAGAGACCCAGTACTTC
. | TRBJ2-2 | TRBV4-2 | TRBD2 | CASSRGLAGGKNTGELFF | TGTGCCAGCAGCCGGGGACTAGCGGGAGGGAAGAACACCGGGGAGCTGTTTTTT
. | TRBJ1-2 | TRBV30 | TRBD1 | CAWSSFQGDYGYTF | TGTGCCTGGAGTTCCTTTCAGGGGGACTATGGCTACACCTTC
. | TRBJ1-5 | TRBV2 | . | CASSEQGLGQPQHF | TGTGCCAGCAGTGAACAGGGGCTGGGGCAGCCCCAGCATTTT
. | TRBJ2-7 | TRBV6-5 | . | CASRRTRADEQYF | TGTGCCAGCAGGAGGACACGGGCCGACGAGCAGTACTTC
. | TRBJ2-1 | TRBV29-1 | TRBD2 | CSVGERGLAGANEQFF | TGCAGCGTTGGGGAGAGGGGACTAGCGGGAGCCAATGAGCAGTTCTTC
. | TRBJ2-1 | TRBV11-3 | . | CASSLVGGNEQFF | TGTGCCAGCAGCTTAGTAGGGGGCAATGAGCAGTTCTTC
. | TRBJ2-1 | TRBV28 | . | CASNGGSNEQFF | TGTGCCAGCAACGGGGGTTCGAATGAGCAGTTCTTC
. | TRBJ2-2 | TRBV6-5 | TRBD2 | CASRREGNTGELFF | TGTGCCAGCCGACGGGAGGGTAACACCGGGGAGCTGTTTTTT
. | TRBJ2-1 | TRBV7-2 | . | CASSLVSGESSYNEQFF | TGTGCCAGCAGCTTAGTATCCGGTGAATCCTCCTACAATGAGCAGTTCTTC
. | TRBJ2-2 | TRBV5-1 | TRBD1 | CASSTDRLNTGELFF | TGCGCCAGCAGCACGGACAGGTTAAACACCGGGGAGCTGTTTTTT
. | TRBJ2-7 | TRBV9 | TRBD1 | CASSVGPGTEHEQYF | TGTGCCAGCAGCGTAGGCCCCGGGACAGAACACGAGCAGTACTTC
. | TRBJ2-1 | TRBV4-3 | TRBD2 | CASSQELAGGTSYNEQFF | TGCGCCAGCAGCCAAGAGCTAGCGGGAGGAACCTCCTACAATGAGCAGTTCTTC
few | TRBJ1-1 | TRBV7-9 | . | CASSFTRGGDTEAFF | TGTGCCAGCAGCTTCACAAGGGGAGGGGACACTGAAGCTTTCTTT
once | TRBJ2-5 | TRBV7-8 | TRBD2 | CASSSPGTRAEETQYF | TGTGCCAGCAGCTCCCCGGGGACTAGGGCGGAGGAGACCCAGTACTTC
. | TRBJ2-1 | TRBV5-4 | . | CASSLGGEQFF | TGTGCCAGCAGCTTGGGGGGCGAGCAGTTCTTC
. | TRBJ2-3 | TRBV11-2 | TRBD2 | CASSAMGLAGGTDTQYF | TGTGCCAGCAGCGCCATGGGACTAGCGGGAGGTACAGATACGCAGTATTTT
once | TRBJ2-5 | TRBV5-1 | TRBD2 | CASSLRVAGAQETQYF | TGCGCCAGCAGCCTACGGGTAGCGGGAGCCCAAGAGACCCAGTACTTC
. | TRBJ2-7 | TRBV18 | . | CASSIMRGAAGEQYF | TGTGCCAGCTCAATTATGCGCGGGGCGGCCGGCGAGCAGTACTTC
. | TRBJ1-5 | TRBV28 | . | CASRPGGGGNQPQHF | TGTGCCAGCAGACCGGGGGGAGGGGGCAATCAGCCCCAGCATTTT
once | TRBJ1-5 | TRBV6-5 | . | CASSLSYREQPQHF | TGTGCCAGCAGTCTATCTTACAGGGAACAGCCCCAGCATTTT
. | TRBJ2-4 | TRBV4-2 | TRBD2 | CASSSYGTSGRNIQYF | TGTGCCAGCAGCTCGTACGGGACTAGCGGGCGAAACATTCAGTACTTC
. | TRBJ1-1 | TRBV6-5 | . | CASSYGNEGGQAFF | TGTGCCAGCAGTTACGGAAACGAGGGGGGGCAAGCTTTCTTT
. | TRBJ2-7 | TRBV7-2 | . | CASSYSETYEQYF | TGTGCCAGCAGCTATTCCGAGACCTACGAGCAGTACTTC
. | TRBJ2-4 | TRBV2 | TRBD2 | CATRGEGNIQYF | TGTGCCACCCGAGGGGAGGGGAACATTCAGTACTTC
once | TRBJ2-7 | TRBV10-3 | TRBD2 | CAISGGLAGAYEQYF | TGTGCCATCAGCGGGGGACTAGCGGGGGCCTACGAGCAGTACTTC
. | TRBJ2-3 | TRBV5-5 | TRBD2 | CASSLYWTSGSADTQYF | TGTGCCAGCAGCTTGTACTGGACTAGCGGGAGTGCAGATACGCAGTATTTT
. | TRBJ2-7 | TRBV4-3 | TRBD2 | CASSPNPSGSYEQYF | TGCGCCAGCAGCCCTAATCCTAGCGGGAGTTACGAGCAGTACTTC
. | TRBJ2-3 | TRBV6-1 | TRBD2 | CASSEIGTSGTSTDTQYF | TGTGCCAGCAGTGAAATAGGGACTAGCGGGACGAGCACAGATACGCAGTATTTT
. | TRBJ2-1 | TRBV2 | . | CASSSGRSYNEQFF | TGTGCCAGCAGTAGCGGGCGCTCCTACAATGAGCAGTTCTTC
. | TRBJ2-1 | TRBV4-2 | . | CASTTRGAVNYNEQFF | TGTGCCAGCACCACCAGGGGAGCGGTGAATTACAATGAGCAGTTCTTC
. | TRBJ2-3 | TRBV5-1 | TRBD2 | CASSSGTSGVLGGTQYF | TGCGCCAGCAGCTCGGGGACTAGCGGGGTCCTGGGCGGTACGCAGTATTTT
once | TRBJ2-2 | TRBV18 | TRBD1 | CASSPSQGAVTGELFF | TGTGCCAGCTCACCGTCACAGGGGGCGGTCACCGGGGAGCTGTTTTTT
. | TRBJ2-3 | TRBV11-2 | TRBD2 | CASSLDALAGVGTDTQYF | TGTGCCAGCAGCTTAGACGCACTAGCGGGAGTAGGCACAGATACGCAGTATTTT
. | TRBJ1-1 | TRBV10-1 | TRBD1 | CASSTSGGTEAFF | TGCGCCAGCAGTACATCAGGGGGCACTGAAGCTTTCTTT
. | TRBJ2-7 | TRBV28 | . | CASSLAASYEQYF | TGTGCCAGCAGTTTAGCGGCTTCCTACGAGCAGTACTTC
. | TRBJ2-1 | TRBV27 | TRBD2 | CASSLGLAGEVGFDNEQFF | TGTGCCAGCAGTTTAGGACTAGCGGGAGAAGTGGGTTTCGACAATGAGCAGTTCTTC
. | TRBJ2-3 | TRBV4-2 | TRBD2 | CASSQGGGSGNTDTQYF | TGTGCCAGCAGCCAAGGGGGGGGGTCAGGGAACACAGATACGCAGTATTTT
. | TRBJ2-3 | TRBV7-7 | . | CASSPGQPDTQYF | TGTGCTAGCAGCCCCGGACAGCCAGATACGCAGTATTTT
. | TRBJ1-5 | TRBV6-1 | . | CASSPTGTFSQPQHF | TGTGCCAGCAGTCCTACCGGGACATTCTCTCAGCCCCAGCATTTT
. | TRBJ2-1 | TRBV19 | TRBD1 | CASSQTGGYEQFF | TGTGCCAGTAGTCAGACAGGGGGTTATGAGCAGTTCTTC
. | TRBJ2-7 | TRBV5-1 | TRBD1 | CASTAGTGVRKQYF | TGCGCCAGCACTGCTGGGACAGGGGTCCGGAAGCAGTACTTC
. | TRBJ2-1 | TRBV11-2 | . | CASSPRAWSYNEQFF | TGTGCCAGCAGCCCCAGGGCGTGGTCCTACAATGAGCAGTTCTTC
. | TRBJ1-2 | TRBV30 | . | CAWSGAGGLGYTF | TGTGCCTGGAGTGGGGCGGGAGGGTTGGGCTACACCTTC
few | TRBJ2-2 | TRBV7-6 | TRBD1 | CASSSTGPPGELFF | TGTGCCAGCAGCTCGACAGGGCCCCCCGGGGAGCTGTTTTTT
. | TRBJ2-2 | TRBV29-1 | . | CSAPGNTNTGELFF | TGCAGCGCTCCGGGGAACACGAACACCGGGGAGCTGTTTTTT
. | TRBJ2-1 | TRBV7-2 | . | CASTLVRGYNEQFF | TGTGCCAGCACTCTGGTAAGGGGTTACAATGAGCAGTTCTTC
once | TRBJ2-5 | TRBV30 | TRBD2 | CAWSAWTGLAGEETQYF | TGTGCCTGGAGTGCATGGACGGGACTAGCGGGAGAAGAGACCCAGTACTTC
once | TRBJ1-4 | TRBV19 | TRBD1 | CASSIGEGAREKLFF | TGTGCCAGTAGTATAGGAGAGGGGGCCCGCGAAAAACTGTTTTTT
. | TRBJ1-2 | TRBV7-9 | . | CASSFPPRLVANYGYTF | TGTGCCAGCAGCTTTCCTCCCCGACTCGTAGCTAACTATGGCTACACCTTC
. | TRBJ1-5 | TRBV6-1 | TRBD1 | CASSRQGFQPQHF | TGTGCCAGCAGCCGACAGGGCTTTCAGCCCCAGCATTTT
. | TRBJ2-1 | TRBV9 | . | CASSVDGRENEQFF | TGTGCCAGCAGCGTAGACGGCCGGGAAAATGAGCAGTTCTTC
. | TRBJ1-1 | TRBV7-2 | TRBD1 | CASSPGQIPNTEAFF | TGTGCCAGCAGCCCGGGACAGATCCCGAACACTGAAGCTTTCTTT
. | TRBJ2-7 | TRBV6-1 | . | CASSDHYEQYF | TGTGCCAGCAGTGATCATTACGAGCAGTACTTC
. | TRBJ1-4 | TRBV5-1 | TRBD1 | CASSPGQGGNEKLFF | TGCGCCAGCAGCCCTGGACAGGGAGGTAATGAAAAACTGTTTTTT
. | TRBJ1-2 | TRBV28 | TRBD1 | CASSRGQGAKGYTF | TGTGCCAGCAGCCGCGGACAGGGGGCGAAAGGCTACACCTTC
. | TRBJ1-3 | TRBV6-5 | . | CASSYRNNGGGNTIYF | TGTGCCAGCAGTTACCGAAATAACGGAGGCGGAAACACCATATATTTT